This T cell receptor (beta chain) was captured in a study of blood T cell repertoires in COVID-19. TCRdb's table, derived via immunoSEQ multiplex PCR, lists solely in-frame clones and lacks some. This table holds around 250,000 clones, approximately 80% found once. The CDR3 covers 14 residues. CDR1 and CDR2 (germline): MDHEN, SYDVKM. V was clipped by 2 bases and J by 6 bases; unmatched bases: 5. This clone was recorded a few times. The V and J genes are TRBV28 and TRBJ1-1, with 8 bases lining up with TRBD1. This TCR was recovered from a young man who had recovered from COVID-19. The sequenced sample was peripheral blood. The CDR3 loop is CASSLGQGWAEAFF. For the CDR3, the DNA is TGTGCCAGCAGTTTAGGACAGGGATGGGCTGAAGCTTTCTTT.